The clone carrying this TCR beta chain was seen a handful of times. Clones were sequenced by immunoSEQ multiplex PCR, and TCRdb holds only the in-frame ones, with some missing. The data show around 430,000 clones, with more than 75% seen just once and about 9.4% held by the top ten. Germline CDR1 is MNHEY and CDR2 is SVGAGI. There are 11 residues in the CDR3. Trimming took 10 bases from V and 6 from J, leaving 12 bases between them. The sample originates from a study of blood T cell repertoires in COVID-19. In the study overall: Acute and convalescent COVID-19 samples came from the United States, Italy and Spain. The analysed material was cDNA or gDNA that came from T cells, B-cell-depleted T cells, or PBMCs.

Individuals aged 18 to 89 years were recruited from 24 US areas. V usage is TRBV6-5 and J usage is TRBJ1-2, with a tentative D call TRBD1 (6 bases). Sequencing was done on a sample of PBMCs or T cells enriched from blood (not recorded which). This TCR came from a woman aged 50 to 60 who had recovered from COVID-19. CDR3 DNA sequence: TGTGCCACATACGGGGGGCATGGCTACACCTTC. This codes for CATYGGHGYTF.